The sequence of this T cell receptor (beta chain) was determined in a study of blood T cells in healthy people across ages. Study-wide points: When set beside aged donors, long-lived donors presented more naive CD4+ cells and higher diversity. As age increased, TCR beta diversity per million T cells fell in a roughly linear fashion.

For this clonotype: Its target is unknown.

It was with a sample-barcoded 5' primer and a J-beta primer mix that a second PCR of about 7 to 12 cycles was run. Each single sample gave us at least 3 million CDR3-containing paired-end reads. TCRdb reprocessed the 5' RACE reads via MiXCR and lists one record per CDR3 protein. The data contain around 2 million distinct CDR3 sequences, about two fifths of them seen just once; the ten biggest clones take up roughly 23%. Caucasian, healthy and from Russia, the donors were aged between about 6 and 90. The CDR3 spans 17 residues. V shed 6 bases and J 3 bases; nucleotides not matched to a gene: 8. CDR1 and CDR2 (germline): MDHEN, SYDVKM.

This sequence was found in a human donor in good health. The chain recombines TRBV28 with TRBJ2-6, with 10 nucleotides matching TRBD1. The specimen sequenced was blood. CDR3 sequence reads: CASRGDRGKRGANVLTF. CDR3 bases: TGTGCCAGCAGAGGGGACAGGGGAAAGCGTGGGGCCAACGTCCTGACTTTC.